This TCR beta chain appears in the sequencing data of a study of cytomegalovirus exposure and HLA in healthy donors. Study results and caveats: Cytomegalovirus status was reportedly diagnosed by the classifier with high sensitivity and specificity. Prior analysis indicated that the majority of TCR beta V segments exhibited productivity approximately 87% or approximately 30% of the time. The study put 150 or so TCR beta chains on its list as cytomegalovirus-associated. The availability of immune exposure information extended only to CMV serostatus.

Notes on this clone: What it recognizes is unknown.

PCR amplification relied on 60 Vbeta primers (plus 13 Jbeta primers). Generated by immunoSEQ multiplex PCR, the TCRdb table keeps only in-frame clones and is missing some. The sample comprises 140,000 or so clones, roughly 70% of which are singletons, and around 4.7% rests with the top ten. CDR3 size: 15 residues. V was pared by 5 bases and J by 4 bases, with 7 bases of the junction left unmatched. Germline CDR1 and CDR2: MNHEY and SVGAGI. This chain uses TRBV6-5 with TRBJ1-2; 10 bases match TRBD1. Sequenced input: PBMCs. The sequence derives from a man in his sixties in good health and CMV-seronegative. The CDR3 sequence: CASSVDRGPVYGYTF. CDR3 nucleotides: TGTGCCAGCAGTGTCGACAGGGGGCCAGTCTATGGCTACACCTTC.